Listed below are T cell receptor beta chains from one sample, sequenced in a study of T cell repertoires and leukemia-associated antigens. One entry per CDR3 protein, called by TCRdb with MiXCR from the 5' RACE reads. Here the sample spans 13,000 to 15,000 distinct CDR3 sequences, less than 40% being singletons. Their recognized antigens are unknown. The sequenced sample consisted of CD3+ T cells sorted from blood and cultured. These TCRs come from a female donor in good health. CDR3s include the opening cysteine and the closing phenylalanine or tryptophan. D genes are given only for firm matches. Clone size is stated in some rows and not others, as once, few, many or a class when expanded.

TRBJ1-5,TRBV20-1,medium-sized,.,TGCAGTGCTAGAGATCCTTCGGGGGGAGCTCAGCCCCAGCATTTT,CSARDPSGGAQPQHF
TRBJ2-1,TRBV7-3,once,.,TGTGCCGGCAGCCAAGCCGCCAGAGAGCAGTTCTTC,CAGSQAAREQFF
TRBJ2-1,TRBV5-1,many,.,TGCGCCAGCAGCCGCAGTTCTAGCTCCTACAATGAGCAGTTCTTC,CASSRSSSSYNEQFF
TRBJ2-7,TRBV5-1,many,.,TGCGCCAGCAGCCCCGACAGGCGTGATCCGTACTTC,CASSPDRRDPYF
TRBJ2-7,TRBV12-3/TRBV12-4,.,TRBD1,TGTGCCAGCAGCACCGGGACAGGGCTGGACGGGGAGCTGTACTTC,CASSTGTGLDGELYF
TRBJ2-5,TRBV7-9,few,.,TGTGCCAGCAGAAATAACCAGGGAAAAGAGACCCAGTACTTC,CASRNNQGKETQYF
TRBJ2-1,TRBV24-1,.,TRBD1,TGTGCCACCAGTGACTACCTTATTGGACAGGGGAGAGGCTGGTCCTACAATGAGCAGTTCTTC,CATSDYLIGQGRGWSYNEQFF
TRBJ2-3,TRBV7-2,.,TRBD2,TGTGCCGGCAGCTTAGTGGGTGTGGGCGGGAGTTGGTACCACACAGATACGCAGTATTTT,CAGSLVGVGGSWYHTDTQYF
TRBJ1-1,TRBV29-1,.,TRBD1,TGCAGCGTTGAAGGTCCGACAGGGGGGATTTTAGGTGAAGCTTTCTTT,CSVEGPTGGILGEAFF
TRBJ2-3,TRBV6-1,medium-sized,.,TGTGCCAGCAGTGACGGCGGCGGTGGTGTTACGCAGTATTTT,CASSDGGGGVTQYF
TRBJ2-3,TRBV20-1,.,TRBD2,TGCAGTGCCCAAGGACTAGCGGAGTCCACAGATACGCGGTATTTT,CSAQGLAESTDTRYF
TRBJ2-5,TRBV4-1,many,.,TGCGCCAGCAGCCAAGACGGGCGGCAGGGTGGAGAGACCCAGTACTTC,CASSQDGRQGGETQYF
TRBJ2-7,TRBV7-2,medium-sized,.,TGTGCCAGCAGCCTGAGCTCCGAGCAGTACTTC,CASSLSSEQYF
TRBJ2-1,TRBV5-1,medium-sized,TRBD1,TGCGCCAGCAGCTCCAACGACAGGGTAGGGGATGAGCAGTTCTTC,CASSSNDRVGDEQFF
TRBJ2-7,TRBV20-1,.,TRBD2,TGCAGTGCTCGGACTAGCGGGAACTACGAGCAGTACTTC,CSARTSGNYEQYF
TRBJ2-1,TRBV7-3,.,TRBD1,TGTGCCCGCTGCAGGGACAGGGTGAATGAGCAGTTCTTC,CARCRDRVNEQFF
TRBJ1-6,TRBV5-6,many,.,TGTGCCAGCAGCTTGGAAGCCCGAAGCTCCTATAATTCACCCCTCCACTTT,CASSLEARSSYNSPLHF
TRBJ2-2,TRBV24-1,many,.,TGTGCCACCAGTGAAACCGGGACAACGAACACCGGGGAGCTGTTTTTT,CATSETGTTNTGELFF
TRBJ2-7,TRBV12-3/TRBV12-4,medium-sized,.,TGTGCCAGCAGTAGGGTGGGTGAGCAGTACTTC,CASSRVGEQYF
TRBJ2-1,TRBV6-6,.,TRBD2,TGTGCCAGCAGTGGGACTAGCGTTCGCTACAATGAGCAGTTCTTC,CASSGTSVRYNEQFF
TRBJ1-6,TRBV7-2,medium-sized,TRBD1,TGTGCCAGCAGCCTGGGACAGGGCGTTTCACCCCTCCACTTT,CASSLGQGVSPLHF
TRBJ1-1,TRBV9,medium-sized,.,TGTGCCAGCAGCGTAGAGGGAAAGACCGAAGCTTTCTTT,CASSVEGKTEAFF
TRBJ1-3,TRBV29-1,.,TRBD1,TGCAGCGTTGGACACAGGGGGTCTGGAAACACCATATATTTT,CSVGHRGSGNTIYF
TRBJ2-1,TRBV19,.,.,TGTGCCAGTAGTATAGGTAACCACAATGAGCAGTTCTTC,CASSIGNHNEQFF
TRBJ2-1,TRBV7-2,many,TRBD2,TGTGCCAGCAGCTCGGCCGGGACTAGCGGGAGCCATGAGCAGTTCTTC,CASSSAGTSGSHEQFF